The present TCR beta chain was sequenced within a study of blood T cells in healthy people across ages. This clonotype was seen only a few times. Germline CDR1 and CDR2: MDHEN and SYDVKM. The CDR3 consists of 18 residues. The J segment lost 0 bases and the V segment lost 3 bases, leaving 10 bases of the junction unmatched. A second about 6 to 12 cycle PCR used barcoded and J-beta primers. One entry per CDR3 protein results from TCRdb running MiXCR on the 5' RACE reads. Among approximately 810,000 distinct CDR3 sequences, around 30% were seen once, and the ten largest hold roughly 17%. The receptor was derived from a woman at least 80 years old in good health. The V and J genes are TRBV28 and TRBJ2-2; 7 bases are shared with TRBD2. Sequencing was performed on blood. CDR3 amino acids: CASSFWEGAKTNTGELFF. The CDR3 DNA sequence: TGTGCCAGCAGTTTTTGGGAGGGAGCGAAAACGAACACCGGGGAGCTGTTTTTT.